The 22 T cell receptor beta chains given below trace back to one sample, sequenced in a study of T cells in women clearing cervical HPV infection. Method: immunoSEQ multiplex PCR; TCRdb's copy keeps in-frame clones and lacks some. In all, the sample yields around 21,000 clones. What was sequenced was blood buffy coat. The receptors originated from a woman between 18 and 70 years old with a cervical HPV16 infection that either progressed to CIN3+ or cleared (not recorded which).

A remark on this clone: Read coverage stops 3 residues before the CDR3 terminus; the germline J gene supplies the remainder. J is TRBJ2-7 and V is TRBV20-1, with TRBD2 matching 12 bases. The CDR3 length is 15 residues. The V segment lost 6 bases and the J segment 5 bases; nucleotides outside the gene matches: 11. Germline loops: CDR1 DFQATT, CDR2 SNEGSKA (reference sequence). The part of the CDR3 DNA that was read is TGCAGTGCCCCCCGCCGGACTAGCGGGGTCGACGAG. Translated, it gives CSAPRRTSGVDE. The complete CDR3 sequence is CSAPRRTSGVDEQYF.

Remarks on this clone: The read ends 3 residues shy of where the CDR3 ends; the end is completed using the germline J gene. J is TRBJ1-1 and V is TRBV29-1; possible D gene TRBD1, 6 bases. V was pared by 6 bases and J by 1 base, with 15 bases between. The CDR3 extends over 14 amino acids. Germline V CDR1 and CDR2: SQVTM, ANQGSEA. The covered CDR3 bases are TGCAGCGTCCACTGGACAGAGAAGAACACTGAA. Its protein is CSVHWTEKNTE. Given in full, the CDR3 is CSVHWTEKNTEAFF.

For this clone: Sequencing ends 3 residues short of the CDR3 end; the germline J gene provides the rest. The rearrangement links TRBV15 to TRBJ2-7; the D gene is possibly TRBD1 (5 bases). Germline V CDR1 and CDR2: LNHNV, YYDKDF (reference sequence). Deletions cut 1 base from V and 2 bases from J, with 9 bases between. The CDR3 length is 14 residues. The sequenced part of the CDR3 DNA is TGTGCCACCAGCAGAGTGACGGACACCTACGAG. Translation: CATSRVTDTYE. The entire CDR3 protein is CATSRVTDTYEQYF.

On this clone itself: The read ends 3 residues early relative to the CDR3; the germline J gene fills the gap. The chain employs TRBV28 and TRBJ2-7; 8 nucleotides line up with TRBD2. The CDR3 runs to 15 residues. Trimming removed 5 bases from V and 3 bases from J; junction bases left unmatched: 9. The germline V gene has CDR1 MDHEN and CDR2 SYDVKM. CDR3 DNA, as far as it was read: TGTGCCAGCAGTCCTTCTACTAGCGGAAACTACGAG. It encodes CASSPSTSGNYE. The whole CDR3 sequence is CASSPSTSGNYEQYF.

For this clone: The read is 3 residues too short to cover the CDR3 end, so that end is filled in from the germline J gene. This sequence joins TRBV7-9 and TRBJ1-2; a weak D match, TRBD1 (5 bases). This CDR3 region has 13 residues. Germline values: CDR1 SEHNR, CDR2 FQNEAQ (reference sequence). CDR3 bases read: TGTGCCAGCAGCTTAGCACAGGCCTACGAC. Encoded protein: CASSLAQAYD. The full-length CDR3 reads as CASSLAQAYDYTF.

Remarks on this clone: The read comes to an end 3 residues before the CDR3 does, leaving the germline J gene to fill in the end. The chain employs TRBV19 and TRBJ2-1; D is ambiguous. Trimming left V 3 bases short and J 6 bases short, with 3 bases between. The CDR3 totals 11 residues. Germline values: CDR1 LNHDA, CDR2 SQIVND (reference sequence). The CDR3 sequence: CASSILNEQFF. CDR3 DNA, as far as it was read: TGTGCCAGTAGTATCCTCAATGAG.

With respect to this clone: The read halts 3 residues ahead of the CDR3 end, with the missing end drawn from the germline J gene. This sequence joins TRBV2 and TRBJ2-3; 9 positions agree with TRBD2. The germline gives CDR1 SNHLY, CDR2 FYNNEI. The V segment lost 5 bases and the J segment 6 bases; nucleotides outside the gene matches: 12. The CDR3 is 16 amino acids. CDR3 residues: CASSRYRAGGSDTQYF. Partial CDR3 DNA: TGTGCCAGCAGTCGCTATCGGGCGGGAGGGTCGGATACG.

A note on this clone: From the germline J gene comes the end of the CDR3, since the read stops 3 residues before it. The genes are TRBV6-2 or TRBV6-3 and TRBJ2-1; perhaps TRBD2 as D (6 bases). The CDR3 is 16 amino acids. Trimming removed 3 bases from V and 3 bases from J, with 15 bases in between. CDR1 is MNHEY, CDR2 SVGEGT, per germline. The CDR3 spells CASSYRKVADYNEQFF. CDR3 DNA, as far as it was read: TGTGCCAGCAGTTATAGGAAGGTAGCGGACTACAATGAG.

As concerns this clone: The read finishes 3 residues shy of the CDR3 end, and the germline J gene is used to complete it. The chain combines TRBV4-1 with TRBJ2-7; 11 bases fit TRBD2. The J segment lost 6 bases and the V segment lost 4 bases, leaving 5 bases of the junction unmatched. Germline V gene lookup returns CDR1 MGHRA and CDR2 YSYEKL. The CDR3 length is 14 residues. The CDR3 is CASSLTSGGGEQYF. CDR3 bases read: TGCGCCAGCAGCCTCACTAGCGGGGGAGGCGAG.

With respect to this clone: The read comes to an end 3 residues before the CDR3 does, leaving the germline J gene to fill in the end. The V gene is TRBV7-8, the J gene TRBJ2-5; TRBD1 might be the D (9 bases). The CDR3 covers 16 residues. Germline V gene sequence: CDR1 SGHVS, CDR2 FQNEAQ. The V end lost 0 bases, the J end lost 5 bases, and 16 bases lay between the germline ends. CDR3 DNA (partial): TGTGCCAGCAGCTTAGCGGGACAGGGCGGGGGGGAGACC. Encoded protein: CASSLAGQGGGET. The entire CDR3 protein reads CASSLAGQGGGETQYF.

The CDR3 DNA, read in part, is TGTGCCACCGAGGACTATTCGTACGAG. Protein sequence: CATEDYSYE. The CDR3 in full is CATEDYSYEQYF. The chain couples TRBV28 to TRBJ2-7, with a tentative D call TRBD2 (6 bases). Read coverage stops 3 residues before the CDR3 terminus; the germline J gene supplies the remainder. Trimming cost V 10 bases and J 4 bases, with 14 bases left between them. The CDR3 is 12 amino acids. The germline V gene has CDR1 MDHEN and CDR2 SYDVKM.

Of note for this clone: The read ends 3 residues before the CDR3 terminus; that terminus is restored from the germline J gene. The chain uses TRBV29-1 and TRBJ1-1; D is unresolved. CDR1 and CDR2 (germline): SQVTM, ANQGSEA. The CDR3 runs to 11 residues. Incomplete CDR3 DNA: TGCAGCGTTGACAGGACTCGCGAA. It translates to CSVDRTRE. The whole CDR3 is CSVDRTREAFF.

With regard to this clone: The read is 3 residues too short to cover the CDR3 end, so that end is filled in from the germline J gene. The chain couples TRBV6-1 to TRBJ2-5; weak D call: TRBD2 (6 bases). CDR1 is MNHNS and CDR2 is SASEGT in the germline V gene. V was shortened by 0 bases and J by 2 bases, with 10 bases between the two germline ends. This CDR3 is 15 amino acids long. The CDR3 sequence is CASSEARGGQETQYF. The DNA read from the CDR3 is TGTGCCAGCAGTGAAGCGCGGGGCGGTCAAGAGACC.

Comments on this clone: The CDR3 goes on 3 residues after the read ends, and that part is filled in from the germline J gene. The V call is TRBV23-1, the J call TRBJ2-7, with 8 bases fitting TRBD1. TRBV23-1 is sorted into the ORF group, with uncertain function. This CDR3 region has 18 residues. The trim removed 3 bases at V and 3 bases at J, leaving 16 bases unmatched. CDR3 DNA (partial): TGCGCCAGCAGTCATTGCTGGACAGGGCCGAAGGATAACTACGAG. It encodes CASSHCWTGPKDNYE. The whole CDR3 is CASSHCWTGPKDNYEQYF.

CDR3 DNA (partial): TGCGCCAGCAGCTTACTAATTGCGGGGCCTTACAATGAG. Translation gives CASSLLIAGPYNE. The full CDR3 protein reads CASSLLIAGPYNEQFF. The chain links TRBV5-1 to TRBJ2-1, with a tentative D call TRBD2 (6 bases). The read gets to within 3 residues of the CDR3 end, and the germline J gene fills in the rest. CDR1 and CDR2 from the germline V gene are SGHRS and YFSETQ. Trimming removed 2 bases from V and 4 bases from J, with 16 bases in between. The CDR3 consists of 16 residues. Complete variable domain (other parts from reference TRBV5-1 and TRBJ2-1): KAGVTQTPRYLIKTRGQQVTLSCSPISGHRSVSWYQQTPGQGLQFLFEYFSETQRNKGNFPGRFSGRQFSNSRSEMNVSTLELGDSALYLCASSLLIAGPYNEQFFGPGTRLTVL.

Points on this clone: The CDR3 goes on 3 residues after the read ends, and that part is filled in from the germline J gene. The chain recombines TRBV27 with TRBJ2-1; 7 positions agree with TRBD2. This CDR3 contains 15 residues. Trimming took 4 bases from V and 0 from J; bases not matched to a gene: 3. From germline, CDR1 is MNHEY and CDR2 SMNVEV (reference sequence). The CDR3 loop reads CASSSRDYSYNEQFF. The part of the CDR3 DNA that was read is TGTGCCAGCAGTTCACGGGACTACTCCTACAATGAG.

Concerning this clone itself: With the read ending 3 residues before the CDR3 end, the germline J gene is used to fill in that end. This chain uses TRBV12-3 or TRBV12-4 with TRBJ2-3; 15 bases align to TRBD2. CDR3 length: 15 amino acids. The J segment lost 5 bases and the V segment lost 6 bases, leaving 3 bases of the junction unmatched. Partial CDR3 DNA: TGTGCCAGCAGCCGGACTAGCGGGAGGGTAGATACG. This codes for CASSRTSGRVDT. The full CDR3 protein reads CASSRTSGRVDTQYF.

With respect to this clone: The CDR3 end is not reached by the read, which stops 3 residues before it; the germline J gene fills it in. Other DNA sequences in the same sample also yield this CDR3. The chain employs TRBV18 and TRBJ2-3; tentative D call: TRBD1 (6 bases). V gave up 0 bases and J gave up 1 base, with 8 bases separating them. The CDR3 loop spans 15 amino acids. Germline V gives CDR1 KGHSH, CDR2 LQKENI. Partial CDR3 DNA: TGTGCCAGCTCACCACCCCAGGGGCGCACAGATACG. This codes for CASSPPQGRTDT. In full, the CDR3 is CASSPPQGRTDTQYF.

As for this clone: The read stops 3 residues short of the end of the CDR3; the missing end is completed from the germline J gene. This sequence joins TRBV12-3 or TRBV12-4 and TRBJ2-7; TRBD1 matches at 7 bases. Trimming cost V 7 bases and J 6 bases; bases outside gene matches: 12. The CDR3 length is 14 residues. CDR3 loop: CASTFDRVSGEQYF. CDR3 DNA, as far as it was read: TGTGCCAGCACCTTTGACAGGGTTTCGGGCGAG.

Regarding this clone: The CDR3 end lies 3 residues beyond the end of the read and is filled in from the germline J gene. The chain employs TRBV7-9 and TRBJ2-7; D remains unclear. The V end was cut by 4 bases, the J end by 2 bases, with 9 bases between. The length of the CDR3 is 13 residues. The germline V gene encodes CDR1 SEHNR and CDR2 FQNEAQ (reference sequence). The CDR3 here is CASSSDSTYEQYF. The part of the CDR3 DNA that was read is TGTGCCAGCAGCTCCGACTCGACCTACGAG.

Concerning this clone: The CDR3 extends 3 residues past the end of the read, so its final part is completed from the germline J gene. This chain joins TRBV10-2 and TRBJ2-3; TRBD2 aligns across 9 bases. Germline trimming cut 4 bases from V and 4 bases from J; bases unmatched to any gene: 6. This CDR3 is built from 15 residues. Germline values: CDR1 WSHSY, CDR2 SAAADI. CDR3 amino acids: CASSAGGRAADTQYF. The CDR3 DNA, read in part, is TGCGCCAGCAGTGCTGGCGGGAGGGCCGCAGATACG.

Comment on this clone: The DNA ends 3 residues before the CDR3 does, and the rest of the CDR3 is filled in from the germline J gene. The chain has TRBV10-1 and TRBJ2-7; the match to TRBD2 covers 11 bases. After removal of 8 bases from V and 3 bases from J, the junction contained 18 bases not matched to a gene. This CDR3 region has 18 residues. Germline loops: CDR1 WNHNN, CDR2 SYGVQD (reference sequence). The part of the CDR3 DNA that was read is TGCGCCAGCCCAACCCCCGGGACTAGCGGACGATACTTCTACGAG. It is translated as CASPTPGTSGRYFYE. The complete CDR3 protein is CASPTPGTSGRYFYEQYF.